Below are 2 T cell receptor beta chains sequenced from a single sample in a study (dated by TCRdb to between 2014 and 2016). The library was made by 5' RACE. The sequencer listed for this sample is Illumina MiSeq. TCRdb took the public reads, trimmed them with fastp at Q25, ran MiXCR for clone calling and kept in-frame beta chains. Rows are unified per CDR3 protein, each entry keeping the most common DNA and genes. The sample table contains roughly 45,000 distinct CDR3 sequences; only one count was recorded for approximately 30% of them. Clones ranked in the top ten supply less than 5% of the sample. Material: tumor-infiltrating memory CD4+ T cells sorted from the breast tumor. The cell subset or site label, read with the paper, signifies: memory CD4+ T cells, CD4+CD45RO+CD25-. These receptors all come from a female donor with breast cancer.

This chain connects TRBV20-1 to TRBJ1-1; TRBD1 might be the D (6 bases). The ends were cut back, 5 bases at V and 10 bases at J, with 17 bases in the middle. The CDR3 is 12 amino acids. The germline V gene has CDR1 DFQATT and CDR2 SNEGSKA (reference sequence). The CDR3 DNA follows: TGCAGTGCTTACAGGGATACAGGTGGAGCTTTCTTT. This codes for CSAYRDTGGAFF.

This clonotype was seen at least ten times. This chain joins TRBV12-3 or TRBV12-4 and TRBJ1-5; 9 positions match TRBD1. Trimming removed 1 base from V and 4 bases from J; junction bases left unmatched: 2. This CDR3 spans 15 amino acids. Here the CDR3 reads CASSLDGTGNQPQHF. CDR3 DNA: TGTGCCAGCAGTTTAGACGGGACAGGGAATCAGCCCCAGCATTTT.